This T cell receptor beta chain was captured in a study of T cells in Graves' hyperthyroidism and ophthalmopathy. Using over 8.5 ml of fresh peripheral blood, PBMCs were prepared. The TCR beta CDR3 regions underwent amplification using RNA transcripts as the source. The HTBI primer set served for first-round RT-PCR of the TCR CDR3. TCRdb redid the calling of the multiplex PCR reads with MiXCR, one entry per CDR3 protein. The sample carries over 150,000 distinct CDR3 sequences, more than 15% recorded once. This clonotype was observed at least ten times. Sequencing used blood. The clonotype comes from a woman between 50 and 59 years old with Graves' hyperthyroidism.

The CDR3 is CSARPHNQPQHF. The CDR3 bases are TGCAGTGCTAGACCTCACAATCAGCCCCAGCATTTT. The V call is TRBV20-1, the J call TRBJ1-5, with D unresolved. The germline V gene encodes CDR1 DFQATT and CDR2 SNEGSKA (reference sequence). The CDR3 sequence is 12 residues long. Between the trimmed V and J ends, which lost 2 bases and 3 bases, there was a span of 5 bases.